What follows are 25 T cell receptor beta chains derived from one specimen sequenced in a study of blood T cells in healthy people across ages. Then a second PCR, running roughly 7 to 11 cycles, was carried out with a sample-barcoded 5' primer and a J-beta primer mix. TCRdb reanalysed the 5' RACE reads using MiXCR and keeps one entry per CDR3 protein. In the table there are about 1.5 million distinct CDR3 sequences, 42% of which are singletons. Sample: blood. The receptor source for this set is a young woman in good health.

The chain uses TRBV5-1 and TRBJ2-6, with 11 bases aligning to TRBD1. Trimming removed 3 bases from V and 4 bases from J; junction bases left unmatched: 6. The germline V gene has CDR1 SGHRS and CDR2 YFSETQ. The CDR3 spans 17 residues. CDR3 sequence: CASSSGQGAPGANVLTF. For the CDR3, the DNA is TGCGCCAGCAGCTCCGGACAGGGGGCTCCCGGGGCCAACGTCCTGACTTTC.

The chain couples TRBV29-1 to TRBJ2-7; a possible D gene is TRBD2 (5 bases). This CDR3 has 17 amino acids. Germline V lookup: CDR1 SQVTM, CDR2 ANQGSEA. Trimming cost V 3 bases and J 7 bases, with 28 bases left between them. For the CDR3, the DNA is TGCAGCGTTGATGGGAGAACGGGAATTCCCTCCCGGGATGAGCAGTACTTC. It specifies CSVDGRTGIPSRDEQYF.

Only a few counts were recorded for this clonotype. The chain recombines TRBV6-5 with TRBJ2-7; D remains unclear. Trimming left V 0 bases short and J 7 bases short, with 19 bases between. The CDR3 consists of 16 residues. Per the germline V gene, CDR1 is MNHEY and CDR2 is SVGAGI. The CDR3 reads CASSYSPETYYSEQYF. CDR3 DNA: TGTGCCAGCAGTTACTCGCCCGAGACATATTATTCTGAGCAGTACTTC.

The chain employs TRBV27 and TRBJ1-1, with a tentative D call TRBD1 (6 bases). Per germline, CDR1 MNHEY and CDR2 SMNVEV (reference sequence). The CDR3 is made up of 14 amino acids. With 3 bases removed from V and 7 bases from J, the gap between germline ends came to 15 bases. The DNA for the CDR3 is TGTGCCAGCAGTTTCCAACGCACAGGGTATGAAGCTTTCTTT. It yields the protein CASSFQRTGYEAFF.

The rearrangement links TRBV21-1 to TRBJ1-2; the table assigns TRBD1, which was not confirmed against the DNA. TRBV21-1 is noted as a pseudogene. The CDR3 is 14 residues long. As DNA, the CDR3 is TGTGCCAGCACCAACCCCCGGGGGCTTAGTGGCTACACCTTC. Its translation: CASTNPRGLSGYTF.

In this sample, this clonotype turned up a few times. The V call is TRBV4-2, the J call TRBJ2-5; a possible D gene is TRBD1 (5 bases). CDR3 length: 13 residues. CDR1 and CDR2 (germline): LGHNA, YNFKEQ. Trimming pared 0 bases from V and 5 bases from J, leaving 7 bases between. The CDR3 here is CASSQEGRETQYF. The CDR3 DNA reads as TGTGCCAGCAGCCAAGAGGGGCGGGAGACCCAGTACTTC.

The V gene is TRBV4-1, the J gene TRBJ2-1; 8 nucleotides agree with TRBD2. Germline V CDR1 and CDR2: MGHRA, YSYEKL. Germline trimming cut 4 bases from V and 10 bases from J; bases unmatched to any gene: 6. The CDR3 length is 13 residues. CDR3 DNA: TGCGCCAGCAGCCGTAGTCTAGCGGGCGAGCAGTTCTTC. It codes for CASSRSLAGEQFF.

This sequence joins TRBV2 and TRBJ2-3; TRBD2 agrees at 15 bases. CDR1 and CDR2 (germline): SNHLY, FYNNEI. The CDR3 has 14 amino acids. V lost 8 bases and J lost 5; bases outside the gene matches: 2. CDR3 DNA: TGTGCCAGCGGGGGACTAGCGGGAGGAGATACGCAGTATTTT. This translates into CASGGLAGGDTQYF.

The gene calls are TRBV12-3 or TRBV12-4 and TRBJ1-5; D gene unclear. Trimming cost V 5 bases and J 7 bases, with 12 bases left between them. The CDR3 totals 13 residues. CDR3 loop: CASSLIYGQPQHF. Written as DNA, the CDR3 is TGTGCCAGCAGTCTCATATACGGGCAGCCCCAGCATTTT.

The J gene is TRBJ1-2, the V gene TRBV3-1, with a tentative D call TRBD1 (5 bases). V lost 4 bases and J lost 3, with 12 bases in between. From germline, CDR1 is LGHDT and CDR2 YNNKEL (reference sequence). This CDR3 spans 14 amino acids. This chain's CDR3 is CASSPQMGDYGYTF. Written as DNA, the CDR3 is TGTGCCAGCAGCCCTCAAATGGGGGACTATGGCTACACCTTC.

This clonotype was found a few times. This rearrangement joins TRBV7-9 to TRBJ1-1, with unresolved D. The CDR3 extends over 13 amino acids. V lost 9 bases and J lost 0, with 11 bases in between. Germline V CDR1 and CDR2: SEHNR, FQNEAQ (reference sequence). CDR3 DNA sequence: TGTGCCAGTTCCGACAACATGAACACTGAAGCTTTCTTT. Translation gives CASSDNMNTEAFF.

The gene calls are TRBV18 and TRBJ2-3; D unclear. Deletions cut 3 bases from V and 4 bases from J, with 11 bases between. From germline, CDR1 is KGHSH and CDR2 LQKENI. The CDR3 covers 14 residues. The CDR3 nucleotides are TGTGCCAGCTCACCGCGGCTGTCCCCAGATACGCAGTATTTT. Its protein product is CASSPRLSPDTQYF.

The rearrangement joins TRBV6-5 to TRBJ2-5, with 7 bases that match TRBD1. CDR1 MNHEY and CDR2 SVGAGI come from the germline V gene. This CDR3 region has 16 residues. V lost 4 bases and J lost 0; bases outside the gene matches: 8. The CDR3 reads CASSSPGQPYQETQYF. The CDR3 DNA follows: TGTGCCAGCAGTTCTCCGGGACAGCCGTACCAAGAGACCCAGTACTTC.

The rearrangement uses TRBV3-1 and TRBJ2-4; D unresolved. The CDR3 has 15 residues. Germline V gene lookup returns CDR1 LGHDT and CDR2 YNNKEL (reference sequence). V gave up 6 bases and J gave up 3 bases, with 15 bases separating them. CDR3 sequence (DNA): TGTGCCAGCAGACGGACGCCTATGGTCAAAAACATTCAGTACTTC. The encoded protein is CASRRTPMVKNIQYF.

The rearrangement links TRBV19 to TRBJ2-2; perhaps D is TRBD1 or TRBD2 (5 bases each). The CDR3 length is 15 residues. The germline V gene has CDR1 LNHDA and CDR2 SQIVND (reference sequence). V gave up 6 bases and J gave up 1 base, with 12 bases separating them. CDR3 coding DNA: TGTGCCAGTAGGGACCCGGGACGGAACACCGGGGAGCTGTTTTTT. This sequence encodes CASRDPGRNTGELFF.

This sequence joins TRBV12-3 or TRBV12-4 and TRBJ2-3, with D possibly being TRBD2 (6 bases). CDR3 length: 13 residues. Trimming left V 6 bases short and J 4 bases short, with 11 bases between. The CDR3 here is CASRIGGADTQYF. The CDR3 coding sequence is TGTGCCAGCAGGATCGGGGGAGCAGATACGCAGTATTTT.

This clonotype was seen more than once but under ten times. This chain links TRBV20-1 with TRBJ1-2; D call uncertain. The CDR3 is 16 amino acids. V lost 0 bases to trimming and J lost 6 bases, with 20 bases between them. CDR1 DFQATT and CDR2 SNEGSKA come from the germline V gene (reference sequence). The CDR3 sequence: CSARDEGPRRADGYTF. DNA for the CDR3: TGCAGTGCTAGAGATGAAGGGCCTAGGAGGGCGGATGGCTACACCTTC.

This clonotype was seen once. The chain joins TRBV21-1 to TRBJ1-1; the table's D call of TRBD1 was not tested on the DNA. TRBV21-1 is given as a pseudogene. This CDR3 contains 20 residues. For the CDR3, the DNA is TGTGCCAGCAGCGCCTGTCATCCTAGGGGAAAGACAGGGGGGAACACTGAAGCTTTCTTT. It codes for CASSACHPRGKTGGNTEAFF.

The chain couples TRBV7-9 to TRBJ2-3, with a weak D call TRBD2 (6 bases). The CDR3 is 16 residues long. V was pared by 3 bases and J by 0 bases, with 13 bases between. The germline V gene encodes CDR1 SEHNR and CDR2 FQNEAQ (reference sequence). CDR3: CASSLDSGTSTDTQYF. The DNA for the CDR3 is TGTGCCAGCAGCTTGGATTCCGGGACTAGCACAGATACGCAGTATTTT. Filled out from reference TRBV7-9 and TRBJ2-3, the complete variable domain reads DTGVSQNPRHKITKRGQNVTFRCDPISEHNRLYWYRQTLGQGPEFLTYFQNEAQLEKSRLLSDRFSAERPKGSFSTLEIQRTEQGDSAMYLCASSLDSGTSTDTQYFGPGTRLTVL.

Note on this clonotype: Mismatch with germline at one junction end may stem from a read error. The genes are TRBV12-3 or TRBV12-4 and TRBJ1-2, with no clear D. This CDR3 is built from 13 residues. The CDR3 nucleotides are TGTGCCAGCAGTGCCGGGAACATCGCCGGCTGCACCTTC. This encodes CASSAGNIAGCTF.

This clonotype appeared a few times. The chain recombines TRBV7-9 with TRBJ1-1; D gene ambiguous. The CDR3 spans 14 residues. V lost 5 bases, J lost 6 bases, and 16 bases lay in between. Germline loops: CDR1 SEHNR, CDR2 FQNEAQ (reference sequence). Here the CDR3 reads CASSPSEWWAEAFF. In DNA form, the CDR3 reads TGTGCCAGCAGCCCATCGGAATGGTGGGCTGAAGCTTTCTTT.

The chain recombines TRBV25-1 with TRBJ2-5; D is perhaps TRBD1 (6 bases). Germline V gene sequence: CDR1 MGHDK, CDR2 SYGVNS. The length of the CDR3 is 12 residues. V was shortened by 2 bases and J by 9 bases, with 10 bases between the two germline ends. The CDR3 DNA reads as TGTGCCAGCAGTGAACCCAACAGGGCCCAGTACTTC. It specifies CASSEPNRAQYF.

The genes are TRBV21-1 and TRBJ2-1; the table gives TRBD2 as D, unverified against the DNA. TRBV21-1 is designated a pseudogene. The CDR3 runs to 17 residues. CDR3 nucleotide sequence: TGTGCCAGCAGCATAAAGAGAGGGCCAAGCTCCTACAATGAGCAGTTCTTC. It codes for CASSIKRGPSSYNEQFF.

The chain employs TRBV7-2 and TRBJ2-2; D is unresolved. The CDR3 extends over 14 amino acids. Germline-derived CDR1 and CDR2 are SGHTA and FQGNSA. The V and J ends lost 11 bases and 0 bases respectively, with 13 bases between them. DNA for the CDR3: TGTGCCCCGGTCGGTGGAGCGAACACCGGGGAGCTGTTTTTT. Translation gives CAPVGGANTGELFF.

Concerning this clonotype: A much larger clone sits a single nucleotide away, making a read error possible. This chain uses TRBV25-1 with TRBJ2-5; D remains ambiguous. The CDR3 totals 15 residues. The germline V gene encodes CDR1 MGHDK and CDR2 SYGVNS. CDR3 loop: CVSSEAPTYQETQYF. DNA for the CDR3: TGTGTCAGCAGTGAAGCCCCCACGTACCAAGAGACCCAGTACTTC.